These 10 T cell receptor beta chains were sequenced from one sample in a study of cytotoxic CD8 clonotypes in ibrutinib-treated CLL. The data were produced by immunoSEQ multiplex PCR, yet TCRdb's version contains in-frame clones alone and is incomplete. The table includes approximately 210,000 clones, over 60% detected once. This sample comprised PBMCs, obtained after 24 months of ibrutinib treatment. These receptor sequences come from a human donor with chronic lymphocytic leukemia.

This chain uses TRBV4-3 with TRBJ2-7; no clear D gene. Germline V gene lookup returns CDR1 LGHNA and CDR2 YSLEER. V gave up 0 bases and J gave up 9 bases, with 15 bases separating them. CDR3 length: 14 amino acids. The CDR3 DNA sequence: TGCGCCAGCAGCCAAGACGGATTTCTACGTGGGCAGTACTTC. The encoded protein is CASSQDGFLRGQYF.

The V gene is TRBV29-1, the J gene TRBJ1-2; 11 bases match TRBD1. V lost 7 bases, J lost 7 bases, and 8 bases stayed unmatched. This CDR3 contains 13 residues. CDR1 is SQVTM, CDR2 ANQGSEA, per germline. CDR3 nucleotides: TGCAGCGACGTCGGACAGGGGGCACGTGGCTACACCTTC. This gives the protein CSDVGQGARGYTF.

In its sample, this clone was seen once. V and J are TRBV4-2 and TRBJ2-1; 7 bases match TRBD2. The CDR3 has 15 residues. The V gene's germline CDR1 is LGHNA and CDR2 YNFKEQ. With V trimmed by 1 base and J by 4 bases, 4 bases remained unmatched. CDR3 region: CASSQAASGYNEQFF. The CDR3 DNA reads TGTGCCAGCAGCCAAGCGGCTAGCGGATACAATGAGCAGTTCTTC.

This clone was seen a single time. V gene TRBV30 combines with J gene TRBJ2-7; 9 bases align to TRBD2. The V segment lost 4 bases and the J segment 6 bases; nucleotides outside the gene matches: 10. The CDR3 has 14 amino acids. CDR1 GTSNPN and CDR2 SVGIG come from the germline V gene (reference sequence). CDR3 residues: CAWTSGNPLGEQYF. For the CDR3, the DNA is TGTGCCTGGACTAGCGGGAATCCGTTAGGCGAGCAGTACTTC.

CDR3 protein: CATSRDAGVELFF. In DNA form, the CDR3 reads TGTGCCACCAGCAGAGATGCGGGGGTTGAGCTGTTTTTT. The genes are TRBV15 and TRBJ2-2; 7 bases are shared with TRBD2. The CDR3 is 13 amino acids. After removal of 0 bases from V and 11 bases from J, the junction contained 3 bases not matched to a gene. CDR1 and CDR2 (germline): LNHNV, YYDKDF (reference sequence).

There are a few counts of this clone. The chain recombines TRBV4-2 with TRBJ2-1; no clear D gene. Trimming shortened V by 0 bases and J by 4 bases, and 7 bases separated the two germline ends. CDR3 length: 14 residues. Germline V gene data show CDR1 as LGHNA and CDR2 as YNFKEQ. The CDR3 DNA sequence: TGTGCCAGCAGCCAAGATGCGATATACAATGAGCAGTTCTTC. It yields the protein CASSQDAIYNEQFF.

This clone has only one observation. The chain recombines TRBV4-3 with TRBJ1-4; D gene uncertain. CDR1 and CDR2 from the germline V gene are LGHNA and YSLEER. The CDR3 loop spans 16 amino acids. Trimming removed 1 base from V and 5 bases from J, with 14 bases in between. CDR3 DNA sequence: TGCGCCAGCAGCCAAGTTTTCCGGGGTACGAATGAAAAACTGTTTTTT. It is translated as CASSQVFRGTNEKLFF.

V usage is TRBV6-5 and J usage is TRBJ2-2; the match to TRBD1 covers 10 bases. This CDR3 contains 16 residues. CDR1 and CDR2 from the germline V gene are MNHEY and SVGAGI. V lost 3 bases and J lost 4; bases outside the gene matches: 5. The CDR3 nucleotides read TGTGCCAGCAGTTATGGCGGGACAGGGGTCACCGGGGAGCTGTTTTTT. Protein product: CASSYGGTGVTGELFF.

For this clone: In the same sample, other DNA sequences code for this CDR3. V gene TRBV5-1 combines with J gene TRBJ1-1, with D possibly being TRBD1 (5 bases). Germline CDR1 and CDR2: SGHRS and YFSETQ. CDR3 length: 14 residues. Trimming cost V 0 bases and J 4 bases, with 10 bases left between them. The DNA of the CDR3 is TGCGCCAGCAGCTTGGCCCTTGGGGGCACTGAAGCTTTCTTT. Its protein product is CASSLALGGTEAFF. Complete variable domain (other parts from reference TRBV5-1 and TRBJ1-1): KAGVTQTPRYLIKTRGQQVTLSCSPISGHRSVSWYQQTPGQGLQFLFEYFSETQRNKGNFPGRFSGRQFSNSRSEMNVSTLELGDSALYLCASSLALGGTEAFFGQGTRLTVV.

The chain couples TRBV9 to TRBJ2-5; D gene ambiguous. V lost 0 bases, J lost 2 bases, and 17 bases lay in between. CDR1 is SGDLS, CDR2 YYNGEE, per germline. The CDR3 length is 17 residues. Here the CDR3 reads CASSVGGRTDRQETQYF. CDR3 coding DNA: TGTGCCAGCAGCGTAGGAGGTAGAACGGACCGGCAAGAGACCCAGTACTTC.